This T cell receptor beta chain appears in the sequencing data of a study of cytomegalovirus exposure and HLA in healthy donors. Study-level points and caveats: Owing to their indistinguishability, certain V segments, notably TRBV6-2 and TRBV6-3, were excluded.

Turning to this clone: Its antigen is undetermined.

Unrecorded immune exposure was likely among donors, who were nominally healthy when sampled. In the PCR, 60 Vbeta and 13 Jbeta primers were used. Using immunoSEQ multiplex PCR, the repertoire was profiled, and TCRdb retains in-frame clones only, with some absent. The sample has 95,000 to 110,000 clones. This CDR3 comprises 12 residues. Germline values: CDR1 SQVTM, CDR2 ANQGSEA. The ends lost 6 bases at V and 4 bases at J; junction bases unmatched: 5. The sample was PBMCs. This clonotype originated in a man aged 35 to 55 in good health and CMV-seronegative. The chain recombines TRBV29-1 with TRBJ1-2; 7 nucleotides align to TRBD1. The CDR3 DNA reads TGCAGCGTACAGGGGCTGCGCTATGGCTACACCTTC. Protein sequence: CSVQGLRYGYTF. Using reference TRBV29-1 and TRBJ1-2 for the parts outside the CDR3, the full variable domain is SAVISQKPSRDICQRGTSLTIQCQVDSQVTMMFWYRQQPGQSLTLIATANQGSEATYESGFVIDKFPISRPNLTFSTLTVSNMSPEDSSIYLCSVQGLRYGYTFGSGTRLTVV.